Sequencing of this TCR beta chain was carried out in a study of shared clonotypes between healthy human individuals. The wider study: The donor pool was made up of two women and three men aged 18 to 49. Used for every donor were three CD4 naive, three CD4 memory, two CD8 naive and one CD8 memory plate.

Genomic DNA (from each subset) was split evenly across several immunoSEQ plates. Measured with immunoSEQ multiplex PCR; TCRdb has only the in-frame clones, and not every one. The data show hundreds of thousands of clones, 73% seen once. This clone was seen a few times. Its antigen is not identified. Findings and limits, study-wide: Represented diversity (both genetic and exposure-history) was limited by the small number of donors.

The CDR3 runs 13 residues. V was shortened by 3 bases and J by 8 bases, with 13 bases between the two germline ends. Germline-derived CDR1 and CDR2 are LNHDA and SQIVND (reference sequence). This clonotype originated in a woman in her twenties or thirties in good health. The specimen sequenced was memory CD4+ T cells sorted from blood. Subset: CD45RA-negative fraction. The chain links TRBV19 to TRBJ1-2, with a tentative D call TRBD1 (6 bases). This CDR3 is CASSINREGGYTF. CDR3 in DNA: TGTGCCAGTAGTATTAACAGGGAAGGCGGCTACACCTTC. Complete variable domain (other parts from reference TRBV19 and TRBJ1-2): DGGITQSPKYLFRKEGQNVTLSCEQNLNHDAMYWYRQDPGQGLRLIYYSQIVNDFQKGDIAEGYSVSREKKESFPLTVTSAQKNPTAFYLCASSINREGGYTFGSGTRLTVV.